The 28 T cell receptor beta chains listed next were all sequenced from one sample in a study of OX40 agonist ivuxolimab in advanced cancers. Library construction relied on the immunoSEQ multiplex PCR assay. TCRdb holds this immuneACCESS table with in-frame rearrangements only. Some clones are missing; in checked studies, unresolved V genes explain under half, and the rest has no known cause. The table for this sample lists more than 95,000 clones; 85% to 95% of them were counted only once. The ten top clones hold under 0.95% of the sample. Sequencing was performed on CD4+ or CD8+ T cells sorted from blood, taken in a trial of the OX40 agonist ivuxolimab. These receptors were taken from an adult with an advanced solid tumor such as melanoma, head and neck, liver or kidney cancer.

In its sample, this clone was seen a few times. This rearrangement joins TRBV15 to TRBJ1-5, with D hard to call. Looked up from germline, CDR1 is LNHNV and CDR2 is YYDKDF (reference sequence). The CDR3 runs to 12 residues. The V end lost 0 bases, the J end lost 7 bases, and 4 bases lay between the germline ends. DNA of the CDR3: TGTGCCACCAGCAGAGATCGGCAGCCCCAGCATTTT. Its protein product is CATSRDRQPQHF.

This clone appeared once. CDR3 sequence: CASSLHPANYGYTF. The CDR3 DNA sequence: TGCGCCAGCAGCTTGCATCCCGCTAACTATGGCTACACCTTC. The rearrangement uses TRBV5-1 and TRBJ1-2; D gene uncertain. The germline V gene has CDR1 SGHRS and CDR2 YFSETQ. The length of the CDR3 is 14 residues. V was clipped by 1 base and J by 0 bases, with 7 bases between them.

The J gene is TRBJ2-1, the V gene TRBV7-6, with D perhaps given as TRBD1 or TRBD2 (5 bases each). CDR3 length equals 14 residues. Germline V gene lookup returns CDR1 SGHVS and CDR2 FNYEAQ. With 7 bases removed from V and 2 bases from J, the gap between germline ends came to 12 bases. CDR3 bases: TGTGCCAGCAAGGGGAGTCCGGCCTACAATGAGCAGTTCTTC. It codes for CASKGSPAYNEQFF.

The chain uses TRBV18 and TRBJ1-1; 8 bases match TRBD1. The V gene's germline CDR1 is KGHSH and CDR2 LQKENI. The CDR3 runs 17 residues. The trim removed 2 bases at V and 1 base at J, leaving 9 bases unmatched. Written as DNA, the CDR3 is TGTGCCAGCTCACCAGCAAGCCGGGACAGGTGGAACACTGAAGCTTTCTTT. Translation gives CASSPASRDRWNTEAFF.

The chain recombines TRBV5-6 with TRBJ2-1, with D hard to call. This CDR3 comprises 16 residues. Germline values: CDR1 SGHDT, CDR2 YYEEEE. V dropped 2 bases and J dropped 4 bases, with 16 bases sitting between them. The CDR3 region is CASSFFDFPHYNEQFF. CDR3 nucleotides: TGTGCCAGCAGCTTCTTCGACTTCCCCCATTACAATGAGCAGTTCTTC. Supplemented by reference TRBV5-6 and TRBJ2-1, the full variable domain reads DAGVTQSPTHLIKTRGQQVTLRCSPKSGHDTVSWYQQALGQGPQFIFQYYEEEERQRGNFPDRFSGHQFPNYSSELNVNALLLGDSALYLCASSFFDFPHYNEQFFGPGTRLTVL.

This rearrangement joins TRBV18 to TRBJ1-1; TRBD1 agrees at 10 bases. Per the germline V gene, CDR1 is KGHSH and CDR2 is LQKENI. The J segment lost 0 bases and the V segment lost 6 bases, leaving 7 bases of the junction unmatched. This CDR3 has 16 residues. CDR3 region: CASSLRQGALNTEAFF. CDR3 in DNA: TGTGCCAGCTCCCTCAGACAGGGGGCCCTGAACACTGAAGCTTTCTTT. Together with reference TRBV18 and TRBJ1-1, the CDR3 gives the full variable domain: NAGVMQNPRHLVRRRGQEARLRCSPMKGHSHVYWYRQLPEEGLKFMVYLQKENIIDESGMPKERFSAEFPKEGPSILRIQQVVRGDSAAYFCASSLRQGALNTEAFFGQGTRLTVV.

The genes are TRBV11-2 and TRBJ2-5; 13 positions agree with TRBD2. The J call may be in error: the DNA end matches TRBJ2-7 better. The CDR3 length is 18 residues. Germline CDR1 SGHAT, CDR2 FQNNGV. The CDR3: CASSLGLAGERGPYEQYF. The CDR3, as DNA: TGTGCCAGCAGCCTTGGACTAGCGGGAGAGAGAGGGCCCTACGAGCAGTACTTC.

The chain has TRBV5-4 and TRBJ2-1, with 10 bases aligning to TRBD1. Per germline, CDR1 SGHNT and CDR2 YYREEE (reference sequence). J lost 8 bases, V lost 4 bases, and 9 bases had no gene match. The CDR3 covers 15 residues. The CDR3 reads CASSLSGQGVYEQFF. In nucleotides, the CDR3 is TGTGCCAGCAGCCTTTCCGGACAGGGGGTTTATGAGCAGTTCTTC.

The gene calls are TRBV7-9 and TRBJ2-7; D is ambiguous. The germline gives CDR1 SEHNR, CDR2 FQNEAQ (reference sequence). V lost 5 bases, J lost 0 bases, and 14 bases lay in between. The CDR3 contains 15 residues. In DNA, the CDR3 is TGTGCCAGCAGCCCGGCCGATTGGAACTCCTACGAGCAGTACTTC. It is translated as CASSPADWNSYEQYF.

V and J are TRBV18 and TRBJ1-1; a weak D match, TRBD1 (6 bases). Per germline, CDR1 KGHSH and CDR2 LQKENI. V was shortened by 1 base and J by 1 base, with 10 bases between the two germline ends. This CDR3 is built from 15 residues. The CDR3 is CASSPRTDSNTEAFF. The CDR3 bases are TGTGCCAGCTCACCACGGACAGACTCGAACACTGAAGCTTTCTTT.

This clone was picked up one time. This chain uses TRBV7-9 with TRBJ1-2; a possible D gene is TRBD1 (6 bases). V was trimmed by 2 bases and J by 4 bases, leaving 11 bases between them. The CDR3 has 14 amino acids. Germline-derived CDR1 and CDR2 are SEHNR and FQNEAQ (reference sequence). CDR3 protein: CASSLSGGGYGYTF. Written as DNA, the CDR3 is TGTGCCAGCAGCTTATCGGGAGGGGGCTATGGCTACACCTTC.

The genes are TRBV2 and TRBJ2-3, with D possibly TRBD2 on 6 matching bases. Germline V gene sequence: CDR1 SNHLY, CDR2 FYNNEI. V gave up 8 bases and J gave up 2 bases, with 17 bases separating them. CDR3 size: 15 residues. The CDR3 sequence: CASEGGILATDTQYF. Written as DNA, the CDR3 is TGTGCCAGCGAGGGAGGCATCCTTGCCACAGATACGCAGTATTTT. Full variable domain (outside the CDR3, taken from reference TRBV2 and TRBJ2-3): EPEVTQTPSHQVTQMGQEVILRCVPISNHLYFYWYRQILGQKVEFLVSFYNNEISEKSEIFDDQFSVERPDGSNFTLKIRSTKLEDSAMYFCASEGGILATDTQYFGPGTRLTVL.

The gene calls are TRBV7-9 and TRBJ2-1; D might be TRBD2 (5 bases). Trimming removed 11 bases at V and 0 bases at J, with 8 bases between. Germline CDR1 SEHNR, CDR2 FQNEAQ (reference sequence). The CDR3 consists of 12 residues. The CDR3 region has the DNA TGTGCCTCGGGGAGCTCCTACAATGAGCAGTTCTTC. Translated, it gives CASGSSYNEQFF. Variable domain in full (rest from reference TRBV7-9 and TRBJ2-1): DTGVSQNPRHKITKRGQNVTFRCDPISEHNRLYWYRQTLGQGPEFLTYFQNEAQLEKSRLLSDRFSAERPKGSFSTLEIQRTEQGDSAMYLCASGSSYNEQFFGPGTRLTVL.

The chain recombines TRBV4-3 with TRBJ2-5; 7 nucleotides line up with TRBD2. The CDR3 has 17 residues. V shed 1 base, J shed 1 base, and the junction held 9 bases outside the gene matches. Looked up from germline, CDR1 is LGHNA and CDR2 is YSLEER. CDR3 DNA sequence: TGCGCCAGCAGCCAAGGCCCAGCGGGACCCACCCAAGAGACCCAGTACTTC. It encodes CASSQGPAGPTQETQYF.

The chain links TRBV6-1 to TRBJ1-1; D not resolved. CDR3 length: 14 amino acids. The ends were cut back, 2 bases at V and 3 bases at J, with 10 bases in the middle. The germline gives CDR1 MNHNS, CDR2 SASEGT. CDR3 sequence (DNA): TGTGCCAGCAGTGAAAATCAGGAGTACACTGAAGCTTTCTTT. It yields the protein CASSENQEYTEAFF.

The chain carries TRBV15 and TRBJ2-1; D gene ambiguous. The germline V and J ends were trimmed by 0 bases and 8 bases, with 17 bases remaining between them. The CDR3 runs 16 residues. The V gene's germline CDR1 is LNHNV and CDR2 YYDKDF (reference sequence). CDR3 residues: CATSRETGVLWDEQFF. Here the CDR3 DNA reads TGTGCCACCAGCAGAGAAACGGGTGTCCTATGGGATGAGCAGTTCTTC.

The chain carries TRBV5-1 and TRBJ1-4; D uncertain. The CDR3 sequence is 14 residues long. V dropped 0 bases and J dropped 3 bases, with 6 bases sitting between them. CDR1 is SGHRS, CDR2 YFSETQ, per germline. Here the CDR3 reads CASSLGGANEKLFF. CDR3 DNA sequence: TGCGCCAGCAGCTTGGGTGGGGCTAATGAAAAACTGTTTTTT.

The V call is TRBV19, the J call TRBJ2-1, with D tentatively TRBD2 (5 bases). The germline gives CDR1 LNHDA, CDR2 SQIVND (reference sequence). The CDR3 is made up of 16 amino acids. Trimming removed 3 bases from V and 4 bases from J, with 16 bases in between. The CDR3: CASSIVAGLLYNEQFF. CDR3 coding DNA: TGTGCCAGTAGTATCGTGGCGGGCCTTTTGTACAATGAGCAGTTCTTC. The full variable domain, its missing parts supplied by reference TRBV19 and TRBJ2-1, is DGGITQSPKYLFRKEGQNVTLSCEQNLNHDAMYWYRQDPGQGLRLIYYSQIVNDFQKGDIAEGYSVSREKKESFPLTVTSAQKNPTAFYLCASSIVAGLLYNEQFFGPGTRLTVL.

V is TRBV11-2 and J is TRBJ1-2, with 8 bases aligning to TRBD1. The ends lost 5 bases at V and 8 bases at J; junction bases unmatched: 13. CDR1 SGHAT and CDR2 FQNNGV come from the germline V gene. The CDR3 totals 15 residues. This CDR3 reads CASSINQGAQEGYTF. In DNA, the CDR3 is TGTGCCAGCAGCATCAATCAGGGGGCCCAAGAAGGCTACACCTTC.

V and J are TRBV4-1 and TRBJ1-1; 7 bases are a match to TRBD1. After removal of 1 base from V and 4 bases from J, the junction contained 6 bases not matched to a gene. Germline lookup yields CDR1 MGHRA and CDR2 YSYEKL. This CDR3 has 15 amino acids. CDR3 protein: CASSQVTGIGTEAFF. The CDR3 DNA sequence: TGCGCCAGCAGCCAAGTGACAGGGATTGGCACTGAAGCTTTCTTT.

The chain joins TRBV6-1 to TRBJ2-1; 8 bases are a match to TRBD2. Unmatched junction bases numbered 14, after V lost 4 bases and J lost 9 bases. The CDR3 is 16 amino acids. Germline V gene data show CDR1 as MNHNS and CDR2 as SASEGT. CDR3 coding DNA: TGTGCCAGCAGTGGGGGTCGTACAGCGGGAGACAGTGAGCAGTTCTTC. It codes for CASSGGRTAGDSEQFF.

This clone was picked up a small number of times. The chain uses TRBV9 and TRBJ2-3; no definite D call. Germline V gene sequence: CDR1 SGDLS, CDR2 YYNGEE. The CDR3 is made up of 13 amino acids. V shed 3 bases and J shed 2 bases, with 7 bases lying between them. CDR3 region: CASSAETTDTQYF. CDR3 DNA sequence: TGTGCCAGCAGCGCTGAGACCACAGATACGCAGTATTTT.

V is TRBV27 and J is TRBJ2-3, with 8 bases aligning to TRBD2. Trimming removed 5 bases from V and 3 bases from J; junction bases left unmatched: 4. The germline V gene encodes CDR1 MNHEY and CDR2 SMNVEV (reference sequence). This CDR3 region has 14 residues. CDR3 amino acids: CASSPGLATDTQYF. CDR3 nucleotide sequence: TGTGCCAGCAGTCCAGGACTAGCAACAGATACGCAGTATTTT.

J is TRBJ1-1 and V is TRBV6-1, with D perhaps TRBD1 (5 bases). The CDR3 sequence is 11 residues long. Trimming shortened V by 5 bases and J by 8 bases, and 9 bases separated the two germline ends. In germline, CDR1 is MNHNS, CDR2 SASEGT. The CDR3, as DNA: TGTGCCAGCAGTAAGGGGTGGGAAGCTTTCTTT. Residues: CASSKGWEAFF.

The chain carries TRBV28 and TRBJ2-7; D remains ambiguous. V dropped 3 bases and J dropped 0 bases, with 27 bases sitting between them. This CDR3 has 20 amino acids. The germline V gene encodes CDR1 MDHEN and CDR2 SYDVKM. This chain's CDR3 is CASSFDFYARPTSPSYEQYF. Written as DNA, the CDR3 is TGTGCCAGCAGTTTCGATTTCTATGCAAGGCCCACTTCTCCCTCCTACGAGCAGTACTTC.

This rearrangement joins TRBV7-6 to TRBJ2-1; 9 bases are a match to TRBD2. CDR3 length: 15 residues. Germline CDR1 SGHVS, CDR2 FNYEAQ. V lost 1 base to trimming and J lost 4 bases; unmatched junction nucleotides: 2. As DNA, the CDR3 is TGTGCCAGCAGCTTAGGTCTAGCGGGATACAATGAGCAGTTCTTC. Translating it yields CASSLGLAGYNEQFF. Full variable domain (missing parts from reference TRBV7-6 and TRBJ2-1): GAGVSQSPRYKVTKRGQDVALRCDPISGHVSLYWYRQALGQGPEFLTYFNYEAQQDKSGLPNDRFSAERPEGSISTLTIQRTEQRDSAMYRCASSLGLAGYNEQFFGPGTRLTVL.

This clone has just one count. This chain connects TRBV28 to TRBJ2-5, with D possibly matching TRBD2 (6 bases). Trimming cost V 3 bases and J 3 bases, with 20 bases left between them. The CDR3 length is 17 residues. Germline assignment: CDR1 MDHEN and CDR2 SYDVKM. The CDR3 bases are TGTGCCAGCAGTTTCCCCAAAGGCGGGGCAGCGAAAGAGACCCAGTACTTC. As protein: CASSFPKGGAAKETQYF.

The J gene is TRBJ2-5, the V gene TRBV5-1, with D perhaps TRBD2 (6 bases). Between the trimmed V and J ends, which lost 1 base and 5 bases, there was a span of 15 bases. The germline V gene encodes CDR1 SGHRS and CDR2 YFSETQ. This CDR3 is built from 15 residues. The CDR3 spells CASSLSGAGRETQYF. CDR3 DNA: TGCGCCAGCAGCTTGAGCGGAGCTGGGAGGGAGACCCAGTACTTC.